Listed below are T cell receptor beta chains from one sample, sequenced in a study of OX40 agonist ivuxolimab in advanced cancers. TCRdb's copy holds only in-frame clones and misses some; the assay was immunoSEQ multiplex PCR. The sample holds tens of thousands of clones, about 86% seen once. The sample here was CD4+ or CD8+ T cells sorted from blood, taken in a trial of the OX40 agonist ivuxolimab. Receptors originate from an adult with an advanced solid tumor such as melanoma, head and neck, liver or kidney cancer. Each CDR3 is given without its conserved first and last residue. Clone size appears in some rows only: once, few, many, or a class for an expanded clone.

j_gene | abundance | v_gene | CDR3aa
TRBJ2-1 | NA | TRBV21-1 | ASSKARGETGRHNEQF
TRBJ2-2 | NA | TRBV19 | ASSIGAGAGELF
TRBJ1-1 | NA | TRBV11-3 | ASLKRMNTEAF
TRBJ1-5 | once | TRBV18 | ASSPDRNSNQPQH
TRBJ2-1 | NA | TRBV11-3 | ASSSDRDSSYNEQF
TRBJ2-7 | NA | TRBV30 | AWSVFRGYEQY
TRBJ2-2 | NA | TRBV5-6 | ASSVTEELF
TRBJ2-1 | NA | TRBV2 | AIERGVNEQF
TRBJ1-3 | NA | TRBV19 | ASSAAQRSGNTIY
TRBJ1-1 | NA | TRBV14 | ASSQVRGQEAF
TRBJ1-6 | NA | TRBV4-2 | ASSSRDSRSPLH
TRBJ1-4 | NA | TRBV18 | ASSPPGLRRGEKLF
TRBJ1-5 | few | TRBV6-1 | ASTFPRGGSQPQH
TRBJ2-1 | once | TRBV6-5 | ASTQGNEQF
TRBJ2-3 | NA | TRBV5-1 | ASSPRGLGAGTTTDTQY
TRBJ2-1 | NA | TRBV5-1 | ASSLGTPFFNEQF
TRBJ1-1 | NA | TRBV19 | ASSPSLRGLTEAF
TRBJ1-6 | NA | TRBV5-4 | ASSFQEGSPLH
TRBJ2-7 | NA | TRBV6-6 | ASTGGSSYEQY
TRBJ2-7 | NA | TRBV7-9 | ASSPRGGLAYEQY
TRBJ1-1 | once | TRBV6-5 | ASSYGQGGNTEAF
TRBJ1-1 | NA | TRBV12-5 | ASGLTGGNTEAF